In its sample, the clone carrying this T cell receptor (beta chain) was seen once. What it binds is unknown. The data derive from a study of cytomegalovirus exposure and HLA in healthy donors. Study results and limitations: In a later analysis, TCR beta V- and J-gene trimming was associated with a missense DCLRE1C variant. There were 150 or so TCR beta chains listed as cytomegalovirus-associated. What was likely a sequencing artifact was a cluster of highly shared sequence variants. TRBV6-2, TRBV6-3 and other indistinguishable V segments were excluded.

Use of 60 Vbeta and 13 Jbeta primers characterized the PCR. Clones were sequenced by immunoSEQ multiplex PCR, and TCRdb holds only the in-frame ones, with some missing. The sample yields under 150,000 clones, roughly 79% seen once. This CDR3 region has 15 residues. Germline V gene data show CDR1 as SGHKS and CDR2 as YYEKEE (reference sequence). The V end lost 0 bases, the J end lost 6 bases, and 12 bases lay between the germline ends. The clonotype was recovered from a young man in good health and CMV-seronegative. The chain is built from TRBV5-5 and TRBJ2-2, with a weak D call TRBD2 (5 bases). Input material: PBMCs. The CDR3 DNA reads TGTGCCAGCAGCTTGGATGGCGGGTCTCCCGGGGAGCTGTTTTTT. Protein product: CASSLDGGSPGELFF.